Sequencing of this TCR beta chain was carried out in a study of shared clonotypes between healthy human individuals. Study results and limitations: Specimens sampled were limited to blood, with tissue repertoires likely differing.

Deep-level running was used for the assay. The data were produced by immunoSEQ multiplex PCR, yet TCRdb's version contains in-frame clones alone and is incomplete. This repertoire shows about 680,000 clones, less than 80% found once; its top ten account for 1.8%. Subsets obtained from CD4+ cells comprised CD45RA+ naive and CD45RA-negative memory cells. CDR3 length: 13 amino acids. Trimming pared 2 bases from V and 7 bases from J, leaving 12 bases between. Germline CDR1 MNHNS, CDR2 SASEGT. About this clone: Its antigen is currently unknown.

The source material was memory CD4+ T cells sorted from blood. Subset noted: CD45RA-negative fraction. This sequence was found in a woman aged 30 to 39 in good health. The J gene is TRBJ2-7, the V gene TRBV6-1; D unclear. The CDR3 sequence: CASSEFPTGEQYF. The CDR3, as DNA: TGTGCCAGCAGTGAATTTCCAACGGGTGAGCAGTACTTC.